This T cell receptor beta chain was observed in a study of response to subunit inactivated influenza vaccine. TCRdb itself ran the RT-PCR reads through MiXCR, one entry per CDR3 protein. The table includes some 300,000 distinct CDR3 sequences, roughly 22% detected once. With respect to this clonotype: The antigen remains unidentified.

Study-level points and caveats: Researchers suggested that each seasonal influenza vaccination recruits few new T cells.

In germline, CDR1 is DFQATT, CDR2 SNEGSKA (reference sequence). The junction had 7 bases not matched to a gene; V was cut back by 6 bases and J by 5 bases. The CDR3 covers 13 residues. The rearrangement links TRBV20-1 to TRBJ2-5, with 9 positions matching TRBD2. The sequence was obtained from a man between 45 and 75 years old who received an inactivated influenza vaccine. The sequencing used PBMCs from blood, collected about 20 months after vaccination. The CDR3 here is CSAIAGVIETQYF. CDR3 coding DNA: TGCAGTGCCATAGCGGGAGTCATTGAGACCCAGTACTTC.